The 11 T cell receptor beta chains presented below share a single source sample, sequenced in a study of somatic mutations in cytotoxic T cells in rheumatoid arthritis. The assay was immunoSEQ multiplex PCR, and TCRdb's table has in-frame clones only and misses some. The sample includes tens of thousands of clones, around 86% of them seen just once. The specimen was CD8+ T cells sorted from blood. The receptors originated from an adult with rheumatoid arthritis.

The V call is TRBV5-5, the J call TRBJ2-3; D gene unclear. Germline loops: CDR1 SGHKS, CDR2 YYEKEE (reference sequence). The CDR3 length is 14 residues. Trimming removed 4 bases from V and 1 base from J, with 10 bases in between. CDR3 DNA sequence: TGTGCCAGCAGCCTCGGTTGGGGCACAGATACGCAGTATTTT. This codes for CASSLGWGTDTQYF. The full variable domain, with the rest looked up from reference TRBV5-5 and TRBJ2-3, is DAGVTQSPTHLIKTRGQQVTLRCSPISGHKSVSWYQQVLGQGPQFIFQYYEKEERGRGNFPDRFSARQFPNYSSELNVNALLLGDSALYLCASSLGWGTDTQYFGPGTRLTVL.

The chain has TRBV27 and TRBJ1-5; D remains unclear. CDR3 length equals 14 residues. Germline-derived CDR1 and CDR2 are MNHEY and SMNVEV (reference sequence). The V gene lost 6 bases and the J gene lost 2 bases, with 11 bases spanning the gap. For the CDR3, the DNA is TGTGCCAGCAGCCTCGCTCGAGGCAATCAGCCCCAGCATTTT. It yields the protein CASSLARGNQPQHF.

The CDR3 nucleotides are TGTGCCAGCAGCTTCCAGGACAGGGGGGCCACTGAAGCTTTCTTT. It encodes CASSFQDRGATEAFF. This chain uses TRBV5-5 with TRBJ1-1, with 10 bases lining up with TRBD1. The ends lost 2 bases at V and 4 bases at J; junction bases unmatched: 5. The CDR3 has 15 amino acids. Germline V lookup: CDR1 SGHKS, CDR2 YYEKEE (reference sequence).

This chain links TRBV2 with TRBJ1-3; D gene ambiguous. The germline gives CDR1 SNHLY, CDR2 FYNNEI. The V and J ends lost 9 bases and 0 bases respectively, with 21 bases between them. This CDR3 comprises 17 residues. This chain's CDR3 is CASLSVRTLHSGNTIYF. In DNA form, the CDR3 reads TGTGCCAGTCTCTCAGTCCGAACTCTACACTCTGGAAACACCATATATTTT. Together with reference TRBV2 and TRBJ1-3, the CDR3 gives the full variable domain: EPEVTQTPSHQVTQMGQEVILRCVPISNHLYFYWYRQILGQKVEFLVSFYNNEISEKSEIFDDQFSVERPDGSNFTLKIRSTKLEDSAMYFCASLSVRTLHSGNTIYFGEGSWLTVV.

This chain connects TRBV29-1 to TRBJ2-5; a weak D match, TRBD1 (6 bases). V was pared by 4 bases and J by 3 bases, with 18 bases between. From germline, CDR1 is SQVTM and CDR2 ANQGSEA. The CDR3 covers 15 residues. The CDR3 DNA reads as TGCAGCGTTGGGGGATTACGGGACACCAAAGAGACCCAGTACTTC. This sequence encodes CSVGGLRDTKETQYF.

This chain's CDR3 is CASSGLLPGLMNTEAFF. In nucleotides, the CDR3 is TGTGCCAGCAGTGGATTATTACCGGGACTCATGAACACTGAAGCTTTCTTT. The chain has TRBV6-1 and TRBJ1-1; D perhaps matches TRBD1 (5 bases). This CDR3 comprises 17 residues. Germline CDR1 reads MNHNS; CDR2 reads SASEGT. V gave up 4 bases and J gave up 0 bases, with 18 bases separating them.

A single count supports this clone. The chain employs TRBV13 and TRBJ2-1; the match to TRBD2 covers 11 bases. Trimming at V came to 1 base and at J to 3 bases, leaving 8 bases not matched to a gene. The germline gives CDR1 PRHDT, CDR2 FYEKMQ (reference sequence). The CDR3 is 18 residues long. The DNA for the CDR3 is TGTGCCAGCAGCTTAGAGGAAAAGGGACTAGCGGACTACAATGAGCAGTTCTTC. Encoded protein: CASSLEEKGLADYNEQFF.

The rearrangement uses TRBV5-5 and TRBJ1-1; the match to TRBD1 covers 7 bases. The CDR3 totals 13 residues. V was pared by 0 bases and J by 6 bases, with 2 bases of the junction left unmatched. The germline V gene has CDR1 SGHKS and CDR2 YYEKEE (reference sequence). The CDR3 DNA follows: TGTGCCAGCAGCTTGGGGACAGGCTCTGAAGCTTTCTTT. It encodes CASSLGTGSEAFF.

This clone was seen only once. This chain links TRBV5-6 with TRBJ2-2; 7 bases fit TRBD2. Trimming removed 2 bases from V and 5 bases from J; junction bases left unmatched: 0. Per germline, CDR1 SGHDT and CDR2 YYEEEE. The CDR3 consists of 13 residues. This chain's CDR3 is CASSFGGTGELFF. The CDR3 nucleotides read TGTGCCAGCAGCTTCGGGGGGACCGGGGAGCTGTTTTTT. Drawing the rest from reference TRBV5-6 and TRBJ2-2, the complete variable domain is DAGVTQSPTHLIKTRGQQVTLRCSPKSGHDTVSWYQQALGQGPQFIFQYYEEEERQRGNFPDRFSGHQFPNYSSELNVNALLLGDSALYLCASSFGGTGELFFGEGSRLTVL.

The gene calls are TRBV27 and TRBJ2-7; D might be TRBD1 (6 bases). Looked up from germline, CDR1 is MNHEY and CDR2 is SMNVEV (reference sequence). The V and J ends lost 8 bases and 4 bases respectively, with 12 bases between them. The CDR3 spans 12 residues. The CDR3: CASLAGAYEQYV. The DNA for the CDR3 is TGTGCCAGCCTGGCAGGGGCTTACGAGCAGTACGTC.

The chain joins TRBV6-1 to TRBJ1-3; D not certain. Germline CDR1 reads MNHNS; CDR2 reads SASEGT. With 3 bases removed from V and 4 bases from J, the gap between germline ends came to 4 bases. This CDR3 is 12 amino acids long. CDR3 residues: CASSERGNTIYF. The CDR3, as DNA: TGTGCCAGCAGTGAGAGAGGAAACACCATATATTTT.